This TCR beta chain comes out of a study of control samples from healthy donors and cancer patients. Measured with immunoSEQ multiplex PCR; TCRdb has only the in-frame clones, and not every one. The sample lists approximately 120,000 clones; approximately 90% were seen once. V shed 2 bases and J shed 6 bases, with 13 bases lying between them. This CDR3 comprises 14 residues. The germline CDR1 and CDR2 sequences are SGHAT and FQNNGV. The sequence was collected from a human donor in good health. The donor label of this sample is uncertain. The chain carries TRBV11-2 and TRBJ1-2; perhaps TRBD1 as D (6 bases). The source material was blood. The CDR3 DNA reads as TGTGCCAGCAGCTTATGGTCCGGGGGCAATGGCTACACCTTC. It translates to CASSLWSGGNGYTF. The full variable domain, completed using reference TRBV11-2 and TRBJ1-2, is EAGVAQSPRYKIIEKRQSVAFWCNPISGHATLYWYQQILGQGPKLLIQFQNNGVVDDSQLPKDRFSAERLKGVDSTLKIQPAKLEDSAVYLCASSLWSGGNGYTFGSGTRLTVV.